These 25 T cell receptor beta chains originate from one sample sequenced in a study of early T cells in non-severe SARS-CoV-2 infection. MiXCR, run by TCRdb on the 5' RACE reads, gives a single entry per CDR3 protein. The repertoire holds roughly 30,000 distinct CDR3 sequences, with approximately 6% as singletons. The sequenced sample was whole blood. All receptors derive from an adult who was a healthcare worker with PCR-confirmed SARS-CoV-2 infection or an uninfected control (not recorded which).

This clonotype was seen at least ten times. The genes are TRBV24-1 and TRBJ2-6; D is undetermined. CDR3 size: 15 residues. V was trimmed by 4 bases and J by 0 bases, leaving 6 bases between them. The germline V gene has CDR1 KGHDR and CDR2 SFDVKD. The CDR3 DNA reads TGTGCCACCAGTGACGTCACCTCTGGGGCCAACGTCCTGACTTTC. This encodes CATSDVTSGANVLTF.

This clonotype was seen repeatedly, ten times or more. The chain links TRBV7-9 to TRBJ2-1, with D uncertain. Per the germline V gene, CDR1 is SEHNR and CDR2 is FQNEAQ (reference sequence). Trimming pared 5 bases from V and 0 bases from J, leaving 11 bases between. This CDR3 has 15 residues. In DNA, the CDR3 is TGTGCCAGCAGCACCCGGAGAAGCTCCTACAATGAGCAGTTCTTC. Its translation: CASSTRRSSYNEQFF. Full variable domain (remainder filled in from reference TRBV7-9 and TRBJ2-1): DTGVSQNPRHKITKRGQNVTFRCDPISEHNRLYWYRQTLGQGPEFLTYFQNEAQLEKSRLLSDRFSAERPKGSFSTLEIQRTEQGDSAMYLCASSTRRSSYNEQFFGPGTRLTVL.

This clonotype has at least ten counts. CDR3 region: CASRFPYGEFGGYTF. CDR3 nucleotide sequence: TGTGCCAGCAGATTCCCTTACGGGGAATTCGGCGGCTACACCTTC. The chain links TRBV12-3 or TRBV12-4 to TRBJ1-2; unclear D gene. The CDR3 spans 15 residues. With 6 bases removed from V and 8 bases from J, the gap between germline ends came to 22 bases.

This clonotype was recorded many times. The chain joins TRBV6-1 to TRBJ1-5; a possible D gene is TRBD1 (6 bases). The CDR3 sequence is 14 residues long. V was cut by 2 bases and J by 7 bases, with 12 bases left in between. Germline V gene data show CDR1 as MNHNS and CDR2 as SASEGT. The CDR3 loop reads CASSERGGGQPQHF. The CDR3 bases are TGTGCCAGCAGTGAAAGGGGGGGCGGACAGCCCCAGCATTTT.

This clonotype has a handful of counts. The CDR3, as DNA: TGTGCCAGCAGCCGCCATTCTGAGCAGTTCTTC. Translation: CASSRHSEQFF. J is TRBJ2-1 and V is TRBV3-1; D is ambiguous. Trimming stripped 4 bases from V and 9 bases from J, with 7 bases between. Germline assignment: CDR1 LGHDT and CDR2 YNNKEL (reference sequence). The CDR3 is made up of 11 amino acids.

This clonotype has at least ten counts. The junction shows a germline mismatch at one end, possibly a read error. The J gene is TRBJ1-3, the V gene TRBV20-1, with 7 bases fitting TRBD1. The CDR3 consists of 16 residues. Germline CDR1 reads DFQATT; CDR2 reads SNEGSKA (reference sequence). The CDR3 DNA sequence: TGCAGTGCTAGAGAGCTCGGGACAGCCTCTGAAAACACCATATATTTT. Its protein product is CSARELGTASENTIYF.

The J gene is TRBJ1-5, the V gene TRBV12-3 or TRBV12-4; D not certain. This CDR3 region has 13 residues. V gave up 5 bases and J gave up 2 bases, with 7 bases separating them. The CDR3 spells CASSARGNQPQHF. CDR3 DNA sequence: TGTGCCAGCAGTGCACGGGGCAATCAGCCCCAGCATTTT.

A few counts support this clonotype. The rearrangement joins TRBV11-2 to TRBJ2-7, with TRBD1 identical over 7 bases. Germline lookup yields CDR1 SGHAT and CDR2 FQNNGV. The CDR3 is made up of 14 amino acids. Unmatched junction bases numbered 1, after V lost 2 bases and J lost 0 bases. Here the CDR3 reads CASSLYRGSYEQYF. CDR3 bases: TGTGCCAGCAGCTTATACAGGGGCTCCTACGAGCAGTACTTC.

This clonotype was recorded at least ten times. V is TRBV3-1 and J is TRBJ2-2, with D maybe TRBD2 (6 bases). V lost 4 bases, J lost 3 bases, and 9 bases lay in between. Germline loops: CDR1 LGHDT, CDR2 YNNKEL (reference sequence). The CDR3 sequence is 14 residues long. CDR3 DNA sequence: TGTGCCAGCAGCCCGGGGGTCTACACCGGGGAGCTGTTTTTT. Its translation is CASSPGVYTGELFF.

The chain couples TRBV5-1 to TRBJ2-1; 8 positions agree with TRBD2. Losses at the gene ends were 4 bases for V and 4 bases for J; bases not matched to a gene: 7. This CDR3 is 15 amino acids long. Germline CDR1 reads SGHRS; CDR2 reads YFSETQ. Here the CDR3 DNA reads TGCGCCAGCAGCCGTACTAGCGGAGGATACAATGAGCAGTTCTTC. Protein: CASSRTSGGYNEQFF.

This clonotype turned up a few times. This chain joins TRBV6-5 and TRBJ2-2, with 7 bases that match TRBD2. Trimming at V came to 4 bases and at J to 7 bases, leaving 3 bases not matched to a gene. Germline values: CDR1 MNHEY, CDR2 SVGAGI. The CDR3 is made up of 13 amino acids. The CDR3: CASSLVAGGELFF. The CDR3, as DNA: TGTGCCAGCAGTTTGGTAGCGGGCGGGGAGCTGTTTTTT.

This clonotype was seen ten or more times. This chain connects TRBV27 to TRBJ2-3; D may correspond to TRBD1 or TRBD2 (5 bases each). The ends were cut back, 1 base at V and 6 bases at J, with 11 bases in the middle. Germline lookup yields CDR1 MNHEY and CDR2 SMNVEV (reference sequence). CDR3 length: 14 amino acids. CDR3 in DNA: TGTGCCAGCAGTTTATTTGGGGGTGCGGATACGCAGTATTTT. Amino acids: CASSLFGGADTQYF.

Many counts were recorded for this clonotype. This chain connects TRBV7-9 to TRBJ1-4, with 7 nucleotides matching TRBD1. Germline assignment: CDR1 SEHNR and CDR2 FQNEAQ (reference sequence). The trim removed 4 bases at V and 4 bases at J, leaving 6 bases unmatched. The CDR3 extends over 15 amino acids. Here the CDR3 DNA reads TGTGCCAGCAGCTCCACAGGGGCCTTTAATGAAAAACTGTTTTTT. Amino acids: CASSSTGAFNEKLFF.

This clonotype was recorded at least ten times. The rearrangement uses TRBV11-2 and TRBJ2-2; no clear D. CDR3 length equals 14 residues. V lost 0 bases and J 6 bases, leaving 8 bases between the germline ends. The germline V gene encodes CDR1 SGHAT and CDR2 FQNNGV. This CDR3 is CASSLESRPGELFF. CDR3 bases: TGTGCCAGCAGCTTAGAATCTCGGCCCGGGGAGCTGTTTTTT.

This clonotype appeared many times. The chain links TRBV9 to TRBJ2-6; 10 nucleotides align to TRBD2. V lost 3 bases and J lost 0; bases outside the gene matches: 12. Per the germline V gene, CDR1 is SGDLS and CDR2 is YYNGEE. The CDR3 sequence is 20 residues long. The CDR3: CASSAARLAGAISGANVLTF. In nucleotides, the CDR3 is TGTGCCAGCAGCGCCGCTCGCCTAGCGGGGGCAATCTCTGGGGCCAACGTCCTGACTTTC.

This clonotype was seen ten or more times. This chain uses TRBV5-5 with TRBJ2-7; TRBD2 matches 8 bases. Germline CDR1 reads SGHKS; CDR2 reads YYEKEE (reference sequence). This CDR3 is built from 12 residues. After removal of 5 bases from V and 7 bases from J, the junction contained 5 bases not matched to a gene. CDR3 loop: CASSTVAGEQYF. CDR3 bases: TGTGCCAGCAGTACAGTAGCGGGGGAGCAGTACTTC.

The DNA for the CDR3 is TGCGCCAGCAGCTTGGCTGGGGGCCCGTCCGAGCAGTACTTC. Translating gives CASSLAGGPSEQYF. The rearrangement links TRBV5-1 to TRBJ2-7; D may be TRBD1 (6 bases). This CDR3 has 14 amino acids. Germline V gene sequence: CDR1 SGHRS, CDR2 YFSETQ. V shed 0 bases and J shed 6 bases, with 13 bases lying between them.

This clonotype occurred many times. The chain employs TRBV5-1 and TRBJ2-1; D ambiguous. V gave up 0 bases and J gave up 3 bases, with 7 bases separating them. Germline CDR1 reads SGHRS; CDR2 reads YFSETQ. The CDR3 extends over 14 amino acids. DNA for the CDR3: TGCGCCAGCAGCTTGGAGAGGATCTACAATGAGCAGTTCTTC. Protein product: CASSLERIYNEQFF.

This clonotype was seen repeatedly, ten times or more. This rearrangement joins TRBV15 to TRBJ1-5; D not resolved. The CDR3 is 16 residues long. Germline V gene lookup returns CDR1 LNHNV and CDR2 YYDKDF (reference sequence). V was trimmed by 0 bases and J by 1 base, leaving 10 bases between them. For the CDR3, the DNA is TGTGCCACCAGCAGAGATATGATGGGGAGCAATCAGCCCCAGCATTTT. This translates into CATSRDMMGSNQPQHF.

This clonotype showed up many times. The chain uses TRBV11-2 and TRBJ2-4; TRBD1 might be the D (7 bases). The V and J ends lost 5 bases and 1 base respectively, with 18 bases between them. The CDR3 covers 17 residues. The germline V gene encodes CDR1 SGHAT and CDR2 FQNNGV. In DNA form, the CDR3 reads TGTGCCAGCAGCCCTCGTGGAGGGGGCACTGCCAAAAACATTCAGTACTTC. Protein: CASSPRGGGTAKNIQYF.

The J gene is TRBJ2-1, the V gene TRBV12-3 or TRBV12-4; D is ambiguous. The CDR3 is 13 amino acids. V was pared by 4 bases and J by 2 bases, with 6 bases between. CDR3: CASSSIPYNEQFF. The CDR3, as DNA: TGTGCCAGCAGTTCCATACCCTACAATGAGCAGTTCTTC.

This clonotype was seen only a few times. This rearrangement joins TRBV28 to TRBJ2-1; D remains unclear. V dropped 6 bases and J dropped 0 bases, with 9 bases sitting between them. Germline-derived CDR1 and CDR2 are MDHEN and SYDVKM. CDR3 length: 14 amino acids. The CDR3 loop reads CASSRRSSYNEQFF. The CDR3 coding sequence is TGTGCCAGCAGCCGGCGTAGCTCCTACAATGAGCAGTTCTTC.

By share, this clonotype ranks as medium-sized. This chain joins TRBV29-1 and TRBJ1-3, with 8 nucleotides matching TRBD1. V gave up 4 bases and J gave up 0 bases; unmatched junction bases: 8. Germline-derived CDR1 and CDR2 are SQVTM and ANQGSEA. The CDR3 is 16 residues long. The CDR3 sequence is CSVGIWDRLSGNTIYF. DNA for the CDR3: TGCAGCGTTGGAATATGGGACAGGCTCTCTGGAAACACCATATATTTT.

This clonotype was counted at least ten times. This chain connects TRBV24-1 to TRBJ1-5; TRBD1 matches 7 bases. The CDR3 length is 14 residues. The V and J ends lost 5 bases and 3 bases, in that order; junction bases with no gene match: 3. CDR1 and CDR2 from the germline V gene are KGHDR and SFDVKD. The CDR3 reads CATSGGTVNQPQHF. CDR3 nucleotide sequence: TGTGCCACCAGTGGCGGGACAGTCAATCAGCCCCAGCATTTT.

This clonotype was observed at least ten times. The chain recombines TRBV7-8 with TRBJ1-1, with no clear D. Germline V CDR1 and CDR2: SGHVS, FQNEAQ. The ends were cut back, 5 bases at V and 1 base at J, with 20 bases in the middle. CDR3 length equals 17 residues. The CDR3 region has the DNA TGTGCCAGCAGCCGCCCGTGGGAGAGGGCCTCGAACACTGAAGCTTTCTTT. The encoded protein is CASSRPWERASNTEAFF. The full variable domain, with the rest looked up from reference TRBV7-8 and TRBJ1-1, is GAGVSQSPRYKVAKRGQDVALRCDPISGHVSLFWYQQALGQGPEFLTYFQNEAQLDKSGLPSDRFFAERPEGSVSTLKIQRTQQEDSAVYLCASSRPWERASNTEAFFGQGTRLTVV.